These 15 T cell receptor beta chains originate from one sample sequenced in a study of blood T cell repertoires in COVID-19. This table comes from immunoSEQ multiplex PCR, and its TCRdb copy is limited to in-frame clones, with some not included. The data hold fewer than 300,000 clones, with just over 90% observed a single time. Sequenced material: peripheral blood. The receptors stem from a woman aged 25-40 years with COVID-19, enrolled during active disease.

The chain employs TRBV6-5 and TRBJ1-4, with TRBD1 identical over 9 bases. Germline V lookup: CDR1 MNHEY, CDR2 SVGAGI. J gave up 4 bases and V 2 bases, and 5 bases lay outside the gene matches. CDR3 size: 16 residues. The DNA of the CDR3 is TGTGCCAGCAGTTACGACCACAGGGGGCGTAATGAAAAACTGTTTTTT. Translated, it gives CASSYDHRGRNEKLFF.

The chain couples TRBV7-9 to TRBJ2-7; D is undetermined. The germline V gene has CDR1 SEHNR and CDR2 FQNEAQ (reference sequence). V lost 5 bases, J lost 2 bases, and 16 bases lay in between. There are 15 residues in the CDR3. The DNA of the CDR3 is TGTGCCAGCAGCCCCTCACGAAGTACAACCTACGAGCAGTACTTC. As protein: CASSPSRSTTYEQYF.

The V and J genes are TRBV12-3 or TRBV12-4 and TRBJ2-3; 7 nucleotides match TRBD2. J lost 8 bases, V lost 6 bases, and 5 bases had no gene match. The CDR3 consists of 12 residues. The CDR3 protein is CASSPLAGTQYF. DNA of the CDR3: TGTGCCAGCAGCCCGTTAGCGGGTACGCAGTATTTT.

V and J are TRBV28 and TRBJ2-1; D is ambiguous. The germline gives CDR1 MDHEN, CDR2 SYDVKM. V was clipped by 7 bases and J by 1 base, with 11 bases between them. This CDR3 comprises 14 residues. CDR3 in DNA: TGTGCCAGCACCTCGGTTTCTTCCTACAATGAGCAGTTCTTC. It yields the protein CASTSVSSYNEQFF.

The V gene is TRBV28, the J gene TRBJ1-2; D is undetermined. The length of the CDR3 is 11 residues. V was pared by 10 bases and J by 3 bases, with 9 bases between. The germline CDR1 and CDR2 sequences are MDHEN and SYDVKM. CDR3 residues: CATSTDYGYTF. The DNA for the CDR3 is TGTGCCACCTCAACTGACTATGGCTACACCTTC.

The chain is built from TRBV10-3 and TRBJ1-1; 8 bases are shared with TRBD1. Germline CDR1 and CDR2: ENHRY and SYGVKD. There are 18 residues in the CDR3. V was pared by 0 bases and J by 1 base, with 10 bases of the junction left unmatched. DNA for the CDR3: TGTGCCATCAGTGAGTCCCCCCACGGCGGGACAGGGAACACTGAAGCTTTCTTT. Translating it yields CAISESPHGGTGNTEAFF.

The rearrangement uses TRBV5-4 and TRBJ1-4; 9 positions agree with TRBD1. The length of the CDR3 is 14 residues. CDR1 and CDR2 (germline): SGHNT, YYREEE (reference sequence). Trimming took 4 bases from V and 5 from J; bases not matched to a gene: 3. The CDR3 region is CASSTDRGNEKLFF. CDR3 nucleotides: TGTGCCAGCAGCACGGACAGGGGAAATGAAAAACTGTTTTTT.

This chain links TRBV27 with TRBJ1-1; no clear D gene. The V end was cut by 5 bases, the J end by 1 base, with 14 bases between. The CDR3 loop spans 15 amino acids. The germline gives CDR1 MNHEY, CDR2 SMNVEV (reference sequence). The CDR3 DNA sequence: TGTGCCAGCAGTCCCAATAGCTGGCCGAACACTGAAGCTTTCTTT. Its protein product is CASSPNSWPNTEAFF.

The chain has TRBV27 and TRBJ2-3; possible D gene TRBD1, 5 bases. The germline V gene encodes CDR1 MNHEY and CDR2 SMNVEV (reference sequence). CDR3 size: 14 residues. V was shortened by 6 bases and J by 0 bases, with 10 bases between the two germline ends. The CDR3 region has the DNA TGTGCCAGCAGCCAGGGAATTAGCACAGATACGCAGTATTTT. As protein: CASSQGISTDTQYF.

V gene TRBV7-9 combines with J gene TRBJ1-1; D remains ambiguous. Germline V gene lookup returns CDR1 SEHNR and CDR2 FQNEAQ (reference sequence). V shed 5 bases and J shed 1 base, with 14 bases lying between them. The CDR3 extends over 15 amino acids. The CDR3 DNA sequence: TGTGCCAGCAGCCAAGGTGAGAGGAGGAACACTGAAGCTTTCTTT. This gives the protein CASSQGERRNTEAFF.

The chain has TRBV5-1 and TRBJ1-1; 7 nucleotides match TRBD1. J gave up 0 bases and V 2 bases, and 4 bases lay outside the gene matches. The CDR3 has 15 amino acids. Germline V gives CDR1 SGHRS, CDR2 YFSETQ. The CDR3 DNA follows: TGCGCCAGCAGCTTAGAGGGACAGCTGAACACTGAAGCTTTCTTT. It yields the protein CASSLEGQLNTEAFF.

In its sample, this clone was seen a few times. The chain recombines TRBV19 with TRBJ1-5; TRBD1 aligns across 9 bases. Germline V gene sequence: CDR1 LNHDA, CDR2 SQIVND (reference sequence). Unmatched junction bases numbered 6, after V lost 3 bases and J lost 6 bases. The CDR3 sequence is 15 residues long. CDR3 sequence reads: CASSIDRGLVQPQHF. CDR3 nucleotide sequence: TGTGCCAGTAGTATCGACAGGGGGTTGGTTCAGCCCCAGCATTTT.

V gene TRBV6-5 combines with J gene TRBJ2-7, with D possibly matching TRBD2 (6 bases). Between the trimmed V and J ends, which lost 4 bases and 4 bases, there was a span of 14 bases. The CDR3 has 14 amino acids. Germline V gives CDR1 MNHEY, CDR2 SVGAGI. The CDR3 DNA sequence: TGTGCCAGCAGTTCGTTCCCCGGGGGATACGAGCAGTACTTC. Residues: CASSSFPGGYEQYF.

V is TRBV27 and J is TRBJ2-5; 14 positions agree with TRBD2. The germline V gene encodes CDR1 MNHEY and CDR2 SMNVEV (reference sequence). V lost 6 bases and J lost 5; bases outside the gene matches: 8. This CDR3 region has 16 residues. The CDR3 loop is CASRTGTSGRTETQYF. The DNA of the CDR3 is TGTGCCAGCAGGACCGGGACTAGCGGGAGAACCGAGACCCAGTACTTC.

This clone appeared once. V is TRBV28 and J is TRBJ1-5; no definite D call. The germline gives CDR1 MDHEN, CDR2 SYDVKM. V lost 2 bases and J lost 1, with 3 bases in between. This CDR3 contains 13 residues. The CDR3 DNA follows: TGTGCCAGCAGTTTAGAGAGCAATCAGCCCCAGCATTTT. As protein: CASSLESNQPQHF.